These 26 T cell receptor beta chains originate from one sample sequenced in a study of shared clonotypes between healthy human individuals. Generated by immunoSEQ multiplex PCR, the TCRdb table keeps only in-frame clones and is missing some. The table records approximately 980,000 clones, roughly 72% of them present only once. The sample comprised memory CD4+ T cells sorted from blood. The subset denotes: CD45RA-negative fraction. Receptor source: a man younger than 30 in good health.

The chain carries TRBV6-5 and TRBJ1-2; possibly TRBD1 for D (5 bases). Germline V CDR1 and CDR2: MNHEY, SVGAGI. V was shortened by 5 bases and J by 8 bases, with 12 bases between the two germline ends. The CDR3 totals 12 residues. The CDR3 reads CASSTGLLGYTF. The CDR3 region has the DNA TGTGCCAGCAGTACGGGACTTTTAGGCTACACCTTC.

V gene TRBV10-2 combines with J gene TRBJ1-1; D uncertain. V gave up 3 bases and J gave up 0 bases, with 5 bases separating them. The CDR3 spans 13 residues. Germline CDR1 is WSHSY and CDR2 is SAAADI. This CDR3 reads CASSDLMNTEAFF. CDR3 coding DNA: TGCGCCAGCAGTGACTTAATGAACACTGAAGCTTTCTTT.

CDR3 DNA sequence: TGTGCCAGCAGCCCCGGACAGGGAGTAAGTAGCTATGGCTACACCTTC. Translation: CASSPGQGVSSYGYTF. The chain combines TRBV5-4 with TRBJ1-2; 8 bases map to TRBD1. The CDR3 loop spans 16 amino acids. V shed 4 bases, J shed 4 bases, and the junction held 12 bases outside the gene matches. Per germline, CDR1 SGHNT and CDR2 YYREEE (reference sequence).

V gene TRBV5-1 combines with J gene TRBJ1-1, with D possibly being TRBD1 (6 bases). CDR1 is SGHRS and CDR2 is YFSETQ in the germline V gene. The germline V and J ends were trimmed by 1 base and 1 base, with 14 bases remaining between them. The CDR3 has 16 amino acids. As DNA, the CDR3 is TGCGCCAGCAGCTTGCAGGGGACCCAACCGAACACTGAAGCTTTCTTT. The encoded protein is CASSLQGTQPNTEAFF.

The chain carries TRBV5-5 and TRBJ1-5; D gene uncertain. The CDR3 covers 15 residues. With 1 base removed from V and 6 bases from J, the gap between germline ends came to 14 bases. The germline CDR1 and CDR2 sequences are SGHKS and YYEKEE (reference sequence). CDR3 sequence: CASSLLEKSGQPQHF. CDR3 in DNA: TGTGCCAGCAGCTTGTTAGAGAAATCTGGTCAGCCCCAGCATTTT. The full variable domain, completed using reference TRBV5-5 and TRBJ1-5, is DAGVTQSPTHLIKTRGQQVTLRCSPISGHKSVSWYQQVLGQGPQFIFQYYEKEERGRGNFPDRFSARQFPNYSSELNVNALLLGDSALYLCASSLLEKSGQPQHFGDGTRLSIL.

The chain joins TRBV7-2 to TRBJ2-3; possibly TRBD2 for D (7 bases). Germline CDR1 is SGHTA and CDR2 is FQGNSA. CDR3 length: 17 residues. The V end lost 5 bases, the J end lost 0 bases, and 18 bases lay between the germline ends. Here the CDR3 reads CASSLLGAGASTDTQYF. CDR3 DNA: TGTGCCAGCAGCCTCCTGGGGGCGGGAGCTAGCACAGATACGCAGTATTTT.

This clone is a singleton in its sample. The CDR3 DNA reads TGTGCCACCAGCAAGGGAAGGCAAGAGACCCAGTACTTC. Its protein product is CATSKGRQETQYF. The gene calls are TRBV15 and TRBJ2-5; D is unclear. V lost 4 bases, J lost 2 bases, and 8 bases lay in between. CDR1 LNHNV and CDR2 YYDKDF come from the germline V gene (reference sequence). There are 13 residues in the CDR3.

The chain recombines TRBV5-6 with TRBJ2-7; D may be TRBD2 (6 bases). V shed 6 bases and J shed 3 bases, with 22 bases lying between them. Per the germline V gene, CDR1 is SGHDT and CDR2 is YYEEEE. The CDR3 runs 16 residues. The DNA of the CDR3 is TGTGCCAGCATGACGTACGGCCTGGGAGGCGGCTACGAGCAGTACTTC. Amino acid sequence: CASMTYGLGGGYEQYF.

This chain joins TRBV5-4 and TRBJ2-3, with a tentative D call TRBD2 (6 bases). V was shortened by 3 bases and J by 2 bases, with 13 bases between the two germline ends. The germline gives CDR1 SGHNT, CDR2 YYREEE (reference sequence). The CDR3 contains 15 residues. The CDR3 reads CASSSGTRSTDTQYF. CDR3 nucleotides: TGTGCCAGCAGCTCAGGGACTCGATCCACAGATACGCAGTATTTT.

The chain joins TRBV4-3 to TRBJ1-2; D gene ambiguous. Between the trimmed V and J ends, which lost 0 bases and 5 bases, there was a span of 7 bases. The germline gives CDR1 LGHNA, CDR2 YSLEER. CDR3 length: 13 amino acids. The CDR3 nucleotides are TGCGCCAGCAGCCAAGATTGGTATTATGGCTACACCTTC. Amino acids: CASSQDWYYGYTF.

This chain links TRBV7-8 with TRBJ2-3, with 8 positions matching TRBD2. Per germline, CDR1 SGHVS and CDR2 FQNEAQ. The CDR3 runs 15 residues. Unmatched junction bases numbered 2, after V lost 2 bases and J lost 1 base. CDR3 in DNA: TGTGCCAGCAGCTTACGGGAGGGAGGCACAGATACGCAGTATTTT. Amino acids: CASSLREGGTDTQYF.

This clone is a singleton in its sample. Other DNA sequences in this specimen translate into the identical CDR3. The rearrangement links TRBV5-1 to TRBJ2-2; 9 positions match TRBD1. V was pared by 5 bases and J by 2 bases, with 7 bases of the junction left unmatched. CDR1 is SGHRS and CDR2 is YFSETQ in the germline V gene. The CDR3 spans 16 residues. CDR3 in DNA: TGCGCCAGCAGGCCCCCGGGACAGGGAAACACCGGGGAGCTGTTTTTT. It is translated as CASRPPGQGNTGELFF.

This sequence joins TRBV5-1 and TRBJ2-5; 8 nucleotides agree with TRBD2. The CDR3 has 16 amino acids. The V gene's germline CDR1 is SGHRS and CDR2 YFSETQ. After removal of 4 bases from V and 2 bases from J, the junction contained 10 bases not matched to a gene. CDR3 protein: CASSSSGGVPQETQYF. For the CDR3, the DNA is TGCGCCAGCAGCAGCTCGGGGGGGGTCCCACAAGAGACCCAGTACTTC.

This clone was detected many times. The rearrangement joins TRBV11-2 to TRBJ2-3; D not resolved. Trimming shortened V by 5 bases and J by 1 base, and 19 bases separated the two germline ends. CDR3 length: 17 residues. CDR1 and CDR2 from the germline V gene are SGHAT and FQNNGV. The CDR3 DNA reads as TGTGCCAGCAGCCCTTATAGTATGTCCCGTCGCACAGATACGCAGTATTTT. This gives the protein CASSPYSMSRRTDTQYF.

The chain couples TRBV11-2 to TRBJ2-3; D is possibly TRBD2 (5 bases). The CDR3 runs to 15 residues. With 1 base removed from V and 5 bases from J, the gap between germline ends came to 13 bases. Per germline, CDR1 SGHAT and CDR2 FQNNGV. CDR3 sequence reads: CASSLVLGVGDTQYF. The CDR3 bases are TGTGCCAGCAGCTTAGTCTTGGGAGTGGGAGATACGCAGTATTTT.

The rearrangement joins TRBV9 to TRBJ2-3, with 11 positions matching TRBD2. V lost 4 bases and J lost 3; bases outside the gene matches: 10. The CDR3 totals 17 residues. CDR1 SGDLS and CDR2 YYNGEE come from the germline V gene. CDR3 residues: CASSPRSGTSGTDTQYF. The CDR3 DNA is TGTGCCAGCAGCCCAAGGTCCGGGACTAGCGGAACAGATACGCAGTATTTT.

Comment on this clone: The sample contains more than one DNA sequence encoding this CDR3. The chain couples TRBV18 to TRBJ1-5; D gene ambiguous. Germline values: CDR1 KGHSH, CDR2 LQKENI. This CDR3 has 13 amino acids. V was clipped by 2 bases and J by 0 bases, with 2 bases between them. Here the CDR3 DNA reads TGTGCCAGCTCACCAAATAGCAATCAGCCCCAGCATTTT. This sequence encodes CASSPNSNQPQHF.

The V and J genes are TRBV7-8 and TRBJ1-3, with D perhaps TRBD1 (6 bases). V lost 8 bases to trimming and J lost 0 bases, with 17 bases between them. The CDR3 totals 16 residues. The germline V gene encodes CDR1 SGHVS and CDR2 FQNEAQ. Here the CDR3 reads CASGIGGALSGNTIYF. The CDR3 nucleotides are TGTGCCAGCGGCATTGGGGGGGCCCTCTCTGGAAACACCATATATTTT.

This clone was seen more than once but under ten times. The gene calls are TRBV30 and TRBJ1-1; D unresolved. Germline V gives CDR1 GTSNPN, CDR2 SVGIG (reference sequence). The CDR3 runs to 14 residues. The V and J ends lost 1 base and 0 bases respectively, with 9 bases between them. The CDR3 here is CAWSGQTMNTEAFF. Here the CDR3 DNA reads TGTGCCTGGAGTGGCCAGACTATGAACACTGAAGCTTTCTTT.

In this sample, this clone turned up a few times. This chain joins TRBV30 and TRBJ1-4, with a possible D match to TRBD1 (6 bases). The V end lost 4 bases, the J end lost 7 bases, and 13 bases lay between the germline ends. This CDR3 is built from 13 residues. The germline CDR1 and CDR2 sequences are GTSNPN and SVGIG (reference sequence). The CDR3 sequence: CAWTQGWGEKLFF. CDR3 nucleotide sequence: TGTGCCTGGACACAGGGTTGGGGTGAAAAACTGTTTTTT.

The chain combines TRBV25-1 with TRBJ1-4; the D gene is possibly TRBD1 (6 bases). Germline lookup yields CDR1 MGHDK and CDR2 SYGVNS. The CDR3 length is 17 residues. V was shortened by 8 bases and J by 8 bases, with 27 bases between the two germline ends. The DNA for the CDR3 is TGTGCCAGCGCCACAGGGACAAAGACCCTCTGGGGGGAAAAACTGTTTTTT. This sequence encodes CASATGTKTLWGEKLFF.

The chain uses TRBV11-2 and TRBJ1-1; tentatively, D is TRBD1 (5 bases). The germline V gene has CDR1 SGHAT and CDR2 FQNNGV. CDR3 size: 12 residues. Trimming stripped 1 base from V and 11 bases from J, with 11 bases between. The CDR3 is CASSLGGVVAFF. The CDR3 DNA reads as TGTGCCAGCAGCTTAGGGGGCGTTGTCGCTTTCTTT.

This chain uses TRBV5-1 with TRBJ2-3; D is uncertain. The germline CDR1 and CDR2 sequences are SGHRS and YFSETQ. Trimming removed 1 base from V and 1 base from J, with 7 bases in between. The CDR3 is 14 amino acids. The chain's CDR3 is CASSLNLGTDTQYF. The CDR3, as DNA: TGCGCCAGCAGCTTGAATTTAGGCACAGATACGCAGTATTTT.

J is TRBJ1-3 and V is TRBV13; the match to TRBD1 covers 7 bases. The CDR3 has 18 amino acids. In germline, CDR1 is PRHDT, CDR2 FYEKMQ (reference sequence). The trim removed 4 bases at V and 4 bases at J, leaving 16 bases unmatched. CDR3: CASSSAGTALLSGNTIYF. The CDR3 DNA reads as TGTGCCAGCAGCTCCGCAGGGACAGCTCTTCTCTCCGGAAACACCATATATTTT.

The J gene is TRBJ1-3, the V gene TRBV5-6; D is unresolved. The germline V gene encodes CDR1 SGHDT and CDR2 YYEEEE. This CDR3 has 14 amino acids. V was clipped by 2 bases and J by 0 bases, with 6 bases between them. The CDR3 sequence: CASSFLGSGNTIYF. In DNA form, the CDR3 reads TGTGCCAGCAGCTTCCTTGGCTCTGGAAACACCATATATTTT.

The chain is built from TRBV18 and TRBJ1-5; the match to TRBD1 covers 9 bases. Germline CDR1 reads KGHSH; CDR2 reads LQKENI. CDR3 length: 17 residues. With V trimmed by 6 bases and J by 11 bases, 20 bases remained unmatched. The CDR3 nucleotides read TGTGCCAGCTCCTCCAGCCTGGGACAGGGATCAGGGGGGGCCCAGCATTTT. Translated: CASSSSLGQGSGGAQHF.